This TCR beta chain is from a study of T cell repertoires in cytomegalovirus infection. Study-level information: Both CMV infection and a matching HLA type were indicated by public TCR beta signatures. Study-wide results and limits: HLA-C-restricted CMV-specific TCR beta clonotypes prevailed in the ex vivo response. Using cumulative public TCR beta family frequency, the authors identified those who carried CMV together with the relevant HLA.

TCRdb processed the reads anew with MiXCR; each CDR3 protein has one entry. The sample has 200,000 to 300,000 distinct CDR3 sequences, approximately 7% seen once. The table lists this clonotype with many counts. Its antigen is still unknown. The CDR3 is made up of 17 amino acids. Germline V gene data show CDR1 as SGHVS and CDR2 as FNYEAQ. The V end was cut by 5 bases, the J end by 4 bases, with 23 bases between. This rearrangement joins TRBV7-6 to TRBJ1-2, with a weak D call TRBD1 (5 bases). The clonotype originates from a human donor in good health (CMV status not recorded). Some clones in this sample may be carry-over from other donors' samples. Sequencing used PBMCs. CDR3 in DNA: TGTGCCAGCAGCCTCACACCCGGGACGAATTCATTCTATGGCTACACCTTC. Translated: CASSLTPGTNSFYGYTF.